This TCR beta chain was captured by sequencing in a study of blood T cell repertoires in COVID-19. Study-wide context: Acute-phase and convalescent COVID-19 samples originated in the United States, Italy and Spain.

Measured with immunoSEQ multiplex PCR; TCRdb has only the in-frame clones, and not every one. The profile shows approximately 180,000 clones, around 73% of them singletons. Enrollees, about 18 to 89 years old, lived in 24 US areas. Participants' reported clinical history set cohort assignment. The CDR3 is made up of 18 amino acids. Germline CDR1 is SGHTS and CDR2 is YDEGEE. V was clipped by 6 bases and J by 3 bases; unmatched bases: 15. This sequence originates from a woman aged 45-59 years who had recovered from COVID-19. Sequencing used PBMCs or T cells enriched from blood (not recorded which). The V gene is TRBV5-8, the J gene TRBJ2-1, with 10 positions matching TRBD2. Here the CDR3 reads CASTHGLAGVVSYNEQFF. The CDR3 DNA follows: TGTGCCAGCACCCATGGCCTAGCGGGAGTAGTAAGCTACAATGAGCAGTTCTTC.